This is a list of T cell receptor beta chains from one sample in a study of blood T cell repertoires in COVID-19. This table comes from immunoSEQ multiplex PCR, and its TCRdb copy is limited to in-frame clones, with some not included. Of 200,000 to 250,000 clones listed, 82% are singletons. The sample comprised peripheral blood. The receptors stem from a woman aged 70-85 years with COVID-19, enrolled during active disease. The CDR3 runs from the conserved cysteine through the conserved F or W. D genes are given only for firm matches. The size of a clone is reported for some rows only, either as once, few or many, or as a class for expanded clones.

>few|13|TRBV7-3|-|TRBJ1-1
TGTGCCAGCAGCTTCGGGACTAACACTGAAGCTTTCTTT
CASSFGTNTEAFF
>-|16|TRBV5-1|-|TRBJ1-1
TGCGCCAGCAGCCCAAGGGGAGGATCCATGAACACTGAAGCTTTCTTT
CASSPRGGSMNTEAFF
>-|15|TRBV27|TRBD2|TRBJ2-1
TGTGCCAGCACCCTAGGGGCTAGCGGTTACAATGAGCAGTTCTTC
CASTLGASGYNEQFF
>-|16|TRBV29-1|TRBD1|TRBJ2-7
TGCAGCGTTGGGGATTCCGGGACAGGGGACCCCTACGAGCAGTACTTC
CSVGDSGTGDPYEQYF
>-|16|TRBV5-1|TRBD2|TRBJ2-7
TGCGCCAGCAGCTTGGACCTAGCGGGGGGCTCCTACGAGCAGTACTTC
CASSLDLAGGSYEQYF
>-|15|TRBV20-1|TRBD2|TRBJ2-1
TGCAGTGCTAGTACCGGGACTAGCGGGAACAATGAGCAGTTCTTC
CSASTGTSGNNEQFF
>-|18|TRBV20-1|-|TRBJ2-1
TGCAGTGCTAGTCCCCCCCTGGGCTTCCCGGCCCACCACAATGAGCAGTTCTTC
CSASPPLGFPAHHNEQFF
>-|16|TRBV4-3|-|TRBJ2-7
TGCGCCAGCAGCCCGGACCGGGACACCTCCACCTACGAGCAGTACTTC
CASSPDRDTSTYEQYF
>-|15|TRBV4-1|-|TRBJ1-2
TGCGCCAGCAGCCAAGCCGGGACACCTAACTATGGCTACACCTTC
CASSQAGTPNYGYTF
>-|17|TRBV7-2|TRBD2|TRBJ2-2
TGTGCCAGCACCGCGACTAGCGGGAGGGCCACCGCCGGGGAGCTGTTTTTT
CASTATSGRATAGELFF
>-|13|TRBV6-4|TRBD1|TRBJ1-5
TGTGCCAGCAGCGAACAGGGGGAACAGCCCCAGCATTTT
CASSEQGEQPQHF
>-|13|TRBV18|-|TRBJ1-5
TGTGCCAGCTCACCCGGGGGAGGTCAGCCCCAGCATTTT
CASSPGGGQPQHF
>few|13|TRBV28|TRBD1|TRBJ2-7
TGTGCCAGCAGTTTATATGGGGGGACAGGGTTAGGCTTC
CASSLYGGTGLGF
>few|16|TRBV15|-|TRBJ2-2
TGTGCCACCAGCAGTCCAATTACAGGGTTAGCCGGGGAGCTGTTTTTT
CATSSPITGLAGELFF
>-|14|TRBV6-5|TRBD2|TRBJ2-1
TGTGCCAGTTTCCAAGCCGGGACTAGCGGAGCTGGCCTCTTC
CASFQAGTSGAGLF
>-|13|TRBV29-1|-|TRBJ1-4
TGCAGCGTTGGAAACAGGTCTAATGAAAAACTGTTTTTT
CSVGNRSNEKLFF
>once|14|TRBV7-8|-|TRBJ1-2
TGTGCCAGCAGCCTGGGACACTCTAACTATGGCTACACCTTC
CASSLGHSNYGYTF
>-|17|TRBV20-1|TRBD2|TRBJ2-2
TGCAGTGCTAGTGGGGCTAGCGGGGGTCGAAAAGCCGGGGAGCTGTTTTTT
CSASGASGGRKAGELFF
>once|15|TRBV2|TRBD1|TRBJ1-5
TGTGCCAGCAGTGGCACGGGACAGCTTAATCAGCCCCAGCATTTT
CASSGTGQLNQPQHF
>-|13|TRBV6-5|TRBD1|TRBJ1-5
TGTGCCAGCAGGTCGACAGGGGGTCAGCCCCAGCATTTT
CASRSTGGQPQHF
>few|14|TRBV28|-|TRBJ1-1
TGTGCCAGCAGCCCCGGAGGCCGTGGGACTGAAGCTTTCTTT
CASSPGGRGTEAFF
>-|17|TRBV28|TRBD2|TRBJ2-2
TGTGCCAGCAGCCCCTCGAGCGGGAGGCCTGGCACCGGGGAGCTGTTTTTT
CASSPSSGRPGTGELFF
>-|13|TRBV6-5|-|TRBJ1-5
TGTGCCAGCAGTTACGGGGGGAATCAGCCCCAGCATTTT
CASSYGGNQPQHF
>-|11|TRBV29-1|-|TRBJ1-2
TGCAGCGCTAAATCTCTCTATGGCTACACCTTC
CSAKSLYGYTF
>-|18|TRBV19|-|TRBJ2-4
TGTGCCAGTAGTATCGATTTAGGAGGGTCGGAAGCCAAAAACATTCAGTACTTC
CASSIDLGGSEAKNIQYF
>-|13|TRBV18|-|TRBJ2-3
TGTGCCAGCTCACCCCCTAGCACAGATACGCAGTATTTT
CASSPPSTDTQYF
>-|15|TRBV5-5|TRBD1|TRBJ2-7
TGTGCCAGCAGCTTGCTTGGGACAGCAGTAAACGAGCAGTACTTC
CASSLLGTAVNEQYF
>once|14|TRBV7-8|-|TRBJ1-2
TGTGCCAGCAGCTCGGGACACTCTGACTATGGCTACACCTTC
CASSSGHSDYGYTF
>-|11|TRBV5-8|-|TRBJ2-5
TGTGCCAGCAGCGTCAAAGAGACCCAGTACTTC
CASSVKETQYF
>-|12|TRBV7-2|-|TRBJ2-7
TGTGCCAGCAGCTTAAACGGGGACGAGCAGTACTTC
CASSLNGDEQYF
>-|13|TRBV11-1|-|TRBJ2-1
TGTGCCAGCAGCTCCATTACTAGCAATGAGCAGTTCTTC
CASSSITSNEQFF
>-|16|TRBV5-4|-|TRBJ2-5
TGTGCCAGCAGCTTCCCCAGCGGAATACCCCAAGAGACCCAGTACTTC
CASSFPSGIPQETQYF
>once|15|TRBV6-6|TRBD1|TRBJ1-1
TGTGCCAGCAGTCAGGGACAGAGGGCGAACACTGAAGCTTTCTTT
CASSQGQRANTEAFF
>-|15|TRBV24-1|-|TRBJ2-2
TGTGCCACCAGTGATCCCCGACGGGGCACCGGGGAGCTGTTTTTT
CATSDPRRGTGELFF
>-|12|TRBV10-3|-|TRBJ2-7
TGTGCCATCAGGGGAGGCCCCTACGAGCAGTACTTC
CAIRGGPYEQYF
>-|13|TRBV2|TRBD2|TRBJ2-5
TGTGCCAGCAGGGGGGGGACTAAAGAGACCCAGTACTTC
CASRGGTKETQYF
>-|14|TRBV28|TRBD2|TRBJ2-1
TGTGCCAGCAGGCTAGCGGGGGAGTACAATGAGCAGTTCTTC
CASRLAGEYNEQFF
>-|13|TRBV29-1|-|TRBJ2-2
TGCAGCGTTGGTACAGCGAACACCGGGGAGCTGTTTTTT
CSVGTANTGELFF
>-|16|TRBV11-2|TRBD2|TRBJ2-7
TGTGCCAGCAGATCGGGACTAGCGGGAAACGGAGGCGAGCAGTACTTC
CASRSGLAGNGGEQYF
>-|14|TRBV18|-|TRBJ2-7
TGTGCCAGCTCACCAAGCCAACTCTTCTACGAGCAGTACTTC
CASSPSQLFYEQYF
>-|15|TRBV10-3|-|TRBJ1-1
TGTGCCATCAGCCGAGCGACTTCAACAGGCACTGAAGCTTTCTTT
CAISRATSTGTEAFF
>-|17|TRBV10-3|TRBD1|TRBJ2-1
TGTGCCATCAGTCCCATCGGGACAGGGAATTCCTACAATGAGCAGTTCTTC
CAISPIGTGNSYNEQFF
>-|13|TRBV19|-|TRBJ1-2
TGTGCCAGTAGGGCGACAGCCTCATATGGCTACACCTTC
CASRATASYGYTF
>-|14|TRBV3-1/TRBV3-2|-|TRBJ1-1
TGTGCCAGCAGCCAAGCCGGGTTGGACACTGAAGCTTTCTTT
CASSQAGLDTEAFF
>-|15|TRBV18|-|TRBJ2-3
TGTGCCAGCTCACCAGGGGGCCCGGGAACAGATACGCAGTATTTT
CASSPGGPGTDTQYF
>-|17|TRBV28|-|TRBJ2-7
TGTGCCAGCAGTTCCTACCGGACTATCAAACCCTCCTACGAGCAGTACTTC
CASSSYRTIKPSYEQYF
>-|12|TRBV9|-|TRBJ2-7
TGTGCCAGCAGCGCCAATTTAGAGGAGCAGTACTTC
CASSANLEEQYF
>-|16|TRBV9|TRBD2|TRBJ2-7
TGTGCCAGCAGCCCCAGCGGGGCTAGCGGGAGTGACGAGCAGTACTTC
CASSPSGASGSDEQYF
>once|17|TRBV16|-|TRBJ1-4
TGTGCCAGCAGCCAATCCTCTTCCGGGACAACTAATGAAAAACTGTTTTTT
CASSQSSSGTTNEKLFF
>-|14|TRBV5-1|-|TRBJ2-7
TGCGCCAGCATGACAGGAGTGGGTGTTGACGAGCAGTACTTC
CASMTGVGVDEQYF
>-|17|TRBV25-1|TRBD1|TRBJ1-1
TGTGCCAGCAGTGAGTCATTGGGACAGGGGGAGAACACTGAAGCTTTCTTT
CASSESLGQGENTEAFF
>few|16|TRBV13|TRBD1|TRBJ1-4
TGTGCCAGCAGACTTGGCGGGACAGGGGGAGCTGAAAAACTGTTTTTT
CASRLGGTGGAEKLFF